The 6 T cell receptor beta chains given below trace back to one sample, sequenced in a study of blood T cell repertoires in COVID-19. Profiling relied on immunoSEQ multiplex PCR, and the TCRdb table lists in-frame clones only, not all of them. This sample yields 95,000 to 150,000 clones, of which approximately 81% are seen a single time; roughly 4% belongs to the top ten. The material sequenced was peripheral blood. The receptor set was obtained from a woman of 80 years or more with acute or convalescent COVID-19.

This clone was detected only once. This rearrangement joins TRBV11-2 to TRBJ2-5, with D perhaps TRBD2 (7 bases). CDR1 and CDR2 from the germline V gene are SGHAT and FQNNGV. This CDR3 has 15 residues. V was clipped by 8 bases and J by 2 bases, with 18 bases between them. Written as DNA, the CDR3 is TGTGCCAGCGCGTGGGCGGGGGCCCTGCAAGAGACCCAGTACTTC. The encoded protein is CASAWAGALQETQYF.

This clone occurred a few times. The V gene is TRBV6-6, the J gene TRBJ1-3; no reliable D call. There are 13 residues in the CDR3. Germline V gene lookup returns CDR1 MNHNY and CDR2 SVGAGI (reference sequence). The V and J ends lost 10 bases and 0 bases respectively, with 10 bases between them. The CDR3 here is CATASSSGNTIYF. The CDR3 DNA reads TGTGCCACCGCCTCGAGCTCTGGAAACACCATATATTTT.

This clone is a singleton in its sample. V usage is TRBV5-1 and J usage is TRBJ1-2, with TRBD1 as a possible D gene (5 bases). From germline, CDR1 is SGHRS and CDR2 YFSETQ. CDR3 length: 14 residues. Deletions cut 0 bases from V and 8 bases from J, with 14 bases between. CDR3 bases: TGCGCCAGCAGCTTGGCGCGGGGCTTCGACGGCTACACCTTC. Encoded protein: CASSLARGFDGYTF.

This clone was observed at least ten times. V usage is TRBV7-2 and J usage is TRBJ1-6; the D gene is possibly TRBD1 (6 bases). The CDR3 spans 14 residues. V lost 4 bases to trimming and J lost 9 bases, with 13 bases between them. CDR1 is SGHTA, CDR2 FQGNSA, per germline. CDR3 region: CASSSTGLLSPLHF. CDR3 bases: TGTGCCAGCAGCTCGACAGGATTACTTTCACCCCTCCACTTT.

The J gene is TRBJ2-2, the V gene TRBV6-5, with a weak D call TRBD1 (5 bases). This CDR3 comprises 16 residues. V shed 2 bases and J shed 7 bases, with 17 bases lying between them. Germline V CDR1 and CDR2: MNHEY, SVGAGI. In DNA form, the CDR3 reads TGTGCCAGCAGTTACGAGGCCAGGGTGGGGATCGGGGAGCTGTTTTTT. This codes for CASSYEARVGIGELFF.

This clone was observed a single time. The rearrangement joins TRBV19 to TRBJ1-1; 7 bases fit TRBD1. With V trimmed by 5 bases and J by 4 bases, 7 bases remained unmatched. This CDR3 comprises 14 residues. CDR1 and CDR2 (germline): LNHDA, SQIVND (reference sequence). For the CDR3, the DNA is TGTGCCAGTAGTCTTCCTCACAGGGGCACTGAAGCTTTCTTT. It is translated as CASSLPHRGTEAFF.